This T cell receptor (beta chain) was sequenced in a study of blood T cell repertoires in COVID-19. Study overall: The samples span acute and convalescent COVID-19 from the United States, Italy and Spain. The cDNA or gDNA used as material had been derived from T cells, B-cell-depleted T cells, or PBMCs.

This clone was counted between two and nine times. Germline lookup yields CDR1 MNHEY and CDR2 SMNVEV (reference sequence). V was pared by 5 bases and J by 3 bases, with 3 bases of the junction left unmatched. This CDR3 has 13 residues. Source study methods: Estimation of nucleated cell counts was performed using reference gene primer amplification. Only in-frame clones appear in the TCRdb table, and some are missing; sequencing was by immunoSEQ multiplex PCR. Clonal size and the V and J genes are those of that table, whereas D and trimming came from the DNA. The data contain about 170,000 clones, more than 75% of them singletons.

Sequenced sample: peripheral blood. The rearrangement uses TRBV27 and TRBJ2-7, with 8 nucleotides matching TRBD1. This receptor was obtained from a man aged 45-65 years who had recovered from COVID-19. CDR3 sequence reads: CASSPDRGYEQYF. In DNA form, the CDR3 reads TGTGCCAGCAGTCCAGACAGGGGCTACGAGCAGTACTTC.